The rows below give T cell receptor beta chains drawn from one sample of a study of identical twins. TCRdb reanalysed the 5' RACE reads using MiXCR and keeps one entry per CDR3 protein. The profile covers about 200,000 distinct CDR3 sequences, with 15% appearing a single time and about 38% taken by the ten largest. The sample also formed part of further work on T cells expressing NK-cell markers.

The sample was CD8+ T cells sorted from blood. Receptors originate from a woman under 30 in good health. The conserved cysteine and the conserved F or W are not part of the CDR3 here. Only part of the rows carry a size: once, few, many, or a class if the clone is expanded.

abundance	j_gene	v_gene	len	CDR3aa
.	TRBJ2-1	TRBV7-6	11	ASTPRRDHEQF
few	TRBJ2-1	TRBV9	18	ASSVPLLAGGGESYNEQF
.	TRBJ2-3	TRBV4-3	15	ASSQELEEGRTDTQY
.	TRBJ1-2	TRBV5-4	12	ASSFKDRGEGYT
few	TRBJ2-5	TRBV7-9	13	ASSSRTSGIETQY
.	TRBJ2-3	TRBV20-1	12	SARGEWGTDTQY
.	TRBJ1-2	TRBV9	12	ASSVGRGPYGYT
few	TRBJ2-1	TRBV29-1	9	SVGGDNEQF
.	TRBJ1-2	TRBV12-3/TRBV12-4	11	ASSYPRGVGYT
.	TRBJ1-5	TRBV6-2/TRBV6-3	12	ASSWTGVSQPQH
few	TRBJ2-5	TRBV9	13	ASSNSLAGGETQY
many	TRBJ2-7	TRBV20-1	11	SAAEGLSYEQY
.	TRBJ2-6	TRBV12-5	14	ASGFLLEAGANVLT
few	TRBJ2-5	TRBV12-3/TRBV12-4	11	ASAPVGQETQY
few	TRBJ1-2	TRBV12-3/TRBV12-4	10	ASSFPGFGYT
few	TRBJ2-7	TRBV4-1	14	ASSQDPVVVGYEQY
few	TRBJ2-5	TRBV11-2	13	ASSEEGYTKETQY
.	TRBJ2-3	TRBV7-2	14	ASSLVSGISTDTQY
.	TRBJ2-2	TRBV9	15	ASSVGRGQLSTGELF
.	TRBJ2-2	TRBV7-9	15	ASSSSSHNYGTGELF
few	TRBJ2-2	TRBV14	15	ASSHETGTLNTGELF
.	TRBJ2-5	TRBV9	13	ASSAWDTTGETQY
few	TRBJ2-3	TRBV27	20	ASSFRAGIVIAGVMNTDTQY
few	TRBJ2-3	TRBV29-1	13	SVEETGRRTDTQY
few	TRBJ2-1	TRBV4-2	12	ASSQGDSRDEQF
.	TRBJ1-6	TRBV7-2	13	ASSQKGRVESPLH
few	TRBJ2-5	TRBV13	12	ASSHETEGETQY
few	TRBJ2-7	TRBV7-8	15	ASSPLTVTSGSYEQY
many	TRBJ2-7	TRBV5-1	12	ASSLAGEGYEQY
few	TRBJ2-3	TRBV5-1	9	ACRATDTQY